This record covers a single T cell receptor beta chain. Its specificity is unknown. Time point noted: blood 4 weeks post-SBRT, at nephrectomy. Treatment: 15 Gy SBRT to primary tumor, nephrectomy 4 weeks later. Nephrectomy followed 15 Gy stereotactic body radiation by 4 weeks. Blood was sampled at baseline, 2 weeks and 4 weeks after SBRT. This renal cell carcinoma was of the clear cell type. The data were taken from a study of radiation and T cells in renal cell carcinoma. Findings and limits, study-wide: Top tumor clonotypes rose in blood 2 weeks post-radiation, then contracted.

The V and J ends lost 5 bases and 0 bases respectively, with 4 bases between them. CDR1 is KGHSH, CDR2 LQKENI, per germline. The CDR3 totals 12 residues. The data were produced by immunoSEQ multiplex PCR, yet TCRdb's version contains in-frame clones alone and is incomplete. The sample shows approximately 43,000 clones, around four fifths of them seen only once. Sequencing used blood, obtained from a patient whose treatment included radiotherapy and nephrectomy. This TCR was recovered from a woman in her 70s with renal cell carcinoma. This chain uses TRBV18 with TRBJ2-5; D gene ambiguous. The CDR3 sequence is CASSSYQETQYF. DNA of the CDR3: TGTGCCAGCTCATCGTACCAAGAGACCCAGTACTTC.